This T cell receptor (beta chain) appears in the sequencing data of a study of CD8 T cells in Susac syndrome. Study outcomes and limitations: By the study's own acknowledgment, its TCR sequencing and HLA analysis included relatively few individuals.

RNA was extracted with the RNeasy kit, and a quantity of roughly 0.45 to 1 ug was reverse transcribed using random hexamers. TCRdb processed the immunoSEQ multiplex PCR reads anew with MiXCR; each CDR3 protein has one entry. This table holds 140,000 or so distinct CDR3 sequences, approximately 96% found once. Details on this clonotype: The target antigen is unknown.

Per germline, CDR1 MDHEN and CDR2 SYDVKM. The CDR3 runs to 17 residues. Trimming left V 1 base short and J 3 bases short, with 18 bases between. Sequencing of TCR beta was performed on blood CD8+ T cells and on blood CD4+ T cells. It was negative isolation that provided the CD8+ and CD4+ T cells, whereas TEMRA cells were enriched by FACS. This chain uses TRBV28 with TRBJ2-5; D possibly uses TRBD1 or TRBD2 (6 bases each). The sequenced sample was CD4+ T cells from PBMCs. This clonotype was sampled from a human donor with multiple sclerosis. The CDR3 loop reads CASSLFPTRGRKETQYF. DNA for the CDR3: TGTGCCAGCAGTTTATTCCCGACGAGGGGGAGGAAAGAGACCCAGTACTTC.